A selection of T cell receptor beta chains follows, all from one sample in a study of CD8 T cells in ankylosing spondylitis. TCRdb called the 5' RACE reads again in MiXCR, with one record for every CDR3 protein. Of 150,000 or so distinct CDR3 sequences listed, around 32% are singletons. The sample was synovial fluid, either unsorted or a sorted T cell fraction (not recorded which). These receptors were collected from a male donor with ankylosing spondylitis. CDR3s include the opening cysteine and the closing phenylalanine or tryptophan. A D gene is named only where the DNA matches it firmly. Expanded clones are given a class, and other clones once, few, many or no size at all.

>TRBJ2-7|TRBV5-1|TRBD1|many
TGCGCCAGCAGCCCCCGACCCGGGACAGAAACCTACGAGCAGTACTTC
CASSPRPGTETYEQYF
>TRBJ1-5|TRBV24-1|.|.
TGTGCCACCGGGGCCTTTTATAGCAATCAGCCCCAGCATTTT
CATGAFYSNQPQHF
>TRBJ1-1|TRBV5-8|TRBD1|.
TGTGCCAGCAGAAGCGACAGGGGTATTGCTGAAGCTTTCTTT
CASRSDRGIAEAFF
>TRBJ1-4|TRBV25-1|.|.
TGTGCCAGCAGCGGACCCATGAATGAAAAACTGTTTTTT
CASSGPMNEKLFF
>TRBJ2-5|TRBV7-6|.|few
TGTGCCAGCAGCTCCGGGACTGCTCCCCAAGAGACCCAGTACTTC
CASSSGTAPQETQYF
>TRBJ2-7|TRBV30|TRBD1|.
TGTGCCTGGACTTACGGGACAGCCAACGAGCAGTACTTC
CAWTYGTANEQYF
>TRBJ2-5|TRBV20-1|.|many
TGCAGTGCTAGAGATAGCGAAGCGGGAGAGACCCAGTACTTC
CSARDSEAGETQYF
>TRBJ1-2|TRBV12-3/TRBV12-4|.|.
TGTGCCAGCAGCTCCGGGGAGGGCAGGGGAAGCGGTGGCTACACCTTC
CASSSGEGRGSGGYTF
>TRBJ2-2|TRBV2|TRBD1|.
TGTGCCTCGTCCAGGGGGCAGAGGGACACCGGGGAGCTGTTTTTT
CASSRGQRDTGELFF
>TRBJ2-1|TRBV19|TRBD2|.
TGTGCCAGTAGTATGGGGCGGGGGGCTGGTTACAATGAGCAGTTCTTC
CASSMGRGAGYNEQFF
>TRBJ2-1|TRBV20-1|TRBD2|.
TGCAGTGTCCTCTCTAGCGGGTCCTACAATGAGCAGTTCTTC
CSVLSSGSYNEQFF
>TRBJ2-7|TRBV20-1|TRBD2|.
TGCAGTGCTAGAGAGCCACTAGCGGGAGGCGCCTACGAACAGTACTTC
CSAREPLAGGAYEQYF
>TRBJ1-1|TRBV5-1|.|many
TGCGCCAGCAGCCCGGATTTTAGTATCACTGAAGCTTTCTTT
CASSPDFSITEAFF
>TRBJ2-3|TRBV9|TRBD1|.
TGTGCCAGCAGCGTCCAGGGGGCTGGGACAGATACGCAGTATTTT
CASSVQGAGTDTQYF
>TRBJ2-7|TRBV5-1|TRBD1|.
TGCGCCAGCAGCTCTGGGCACCGGGACAGGGTGTACGAGCAGTACTTC
CASSSGHRDRVYEQYF
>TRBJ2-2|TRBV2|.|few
TGTGCCAGCAGTGATTTCGACACCGGGGAGCTGTTTTTT
CASSDFDTGELFF
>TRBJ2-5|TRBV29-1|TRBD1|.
TGCAGCGTTGACCTACAGGGGATCAGAGCCCAGTACTTC
CSVDLQGIRAQYF
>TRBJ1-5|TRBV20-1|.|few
TGCAGTGCTAGTCGGACGGGTTCAGCCCAGCATTTT
CSASRTGSAQHF
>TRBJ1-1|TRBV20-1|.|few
TGCAGCGAACAAGGCTTGGGCACTGAAGCTTTCTTT
CSEQGLGTEAFF
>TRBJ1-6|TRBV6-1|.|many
TGTGCCAGCACGGACAGCTACTCCTATAATTCACCCCTCCACTTT
CASTDSYSYNSPLHF
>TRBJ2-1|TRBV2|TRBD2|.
TGTGCCAGCACCGGACTAGCGGGGGGGCATTACAATGAGCAGTTCTTC
CASTGLAGGHYNEQFF
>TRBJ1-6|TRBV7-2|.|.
TGTGCCAGCAGCTCACGGACCGGGGATTCACCCCTCCACTTT
CASSSRTGDSPLHF
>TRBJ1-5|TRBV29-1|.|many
TGCAGCGTTGCCGCTGAGCAGGGCCCTAATCAGCCCCAGCATTTT
CSVAAEQGPNQPQHF
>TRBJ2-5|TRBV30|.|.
TGTGCCTGGAGTATCACAGGGCTGGGGGAGACCCAGTACTTC
CAWSITGLGETQYF
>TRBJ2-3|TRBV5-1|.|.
TGCGCCAGCAGCTTGGACGGGTCGAGCACAGATACGCAGTATTTT
CASSLDGSSTDTQYF
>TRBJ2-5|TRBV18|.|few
TGTGCCAGCTCACGCGTGACGGAACAAGAGACCCAGTACTTC
CASSRVTEQETQYF
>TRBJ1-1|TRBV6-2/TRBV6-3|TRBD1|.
TGTGCCAGCAGTGGCCGACAGGGGAAGACTGAAGCTTTCTTT
CASSGRQGKTEAFF
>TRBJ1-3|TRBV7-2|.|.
TGTGCCAGCAGCCCGTCGCTCCGGGAGAACACCACATATTTT
CASSPSLRENTTYF
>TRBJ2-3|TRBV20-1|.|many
TGCAGTGCTAGAGCAGACGGAGATACGCAGTATTTT
CSARADGDTQYF
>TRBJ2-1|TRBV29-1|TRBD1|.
TGCAGCGTTGTTCCCTGGGACAGGGCTCGCAATGAGCAGTTCTTC
CSVVPWDRARNEQFF
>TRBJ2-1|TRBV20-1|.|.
TGCAGTGCTCGCAGGGGTGACGTTTCCTACAATGAGCAGTTCTTC
CSARRGDVSYNEQFF
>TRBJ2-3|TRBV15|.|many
TGTGCCACCAGCAGAGATCGAGGGGTCACAGATACGCAGTATTTT
CATSRDRGVTDTQYF
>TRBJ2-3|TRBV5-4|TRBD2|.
TGTGCCAGCAGCGCAAGGACTAGGTTCCGCACAGATACGCAGTATTTT
CASSARTRFRTDTQYF
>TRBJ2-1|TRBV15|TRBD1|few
TGTGCCACGAGCTTGGACAGGGTGGCCTACAATGAGCAGTTCTTC
CATSLDRVAYNEQFF
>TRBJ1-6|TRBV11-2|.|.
TGTGCCAGCAGCGGGAGCTATAATTCACCCCTCCACTTT
CASSGSYNSPLHF
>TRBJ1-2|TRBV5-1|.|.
TGCGCCAGCGGTTCAAGTACCGGGACCGACTATGGCTACACCTTC
CASGSSTGTDYGYTF
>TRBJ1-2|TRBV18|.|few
TGTGCCAGCTCAGGCACAGGGTATGGCTACACCTTC
CASSGTGYGYTF
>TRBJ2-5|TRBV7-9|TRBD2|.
TGTGCCAGCAGCCCGGAACTAGCGAGGGAGACCCAGTACTTC
CASSPELARETQYF
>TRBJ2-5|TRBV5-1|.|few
TGCGCCAGCAGCTTGGCCGGGACGGGGGCCACGCGGAGTCAAGAGACCCAGTACTTC
CASSLAGTGATRSQETQYF
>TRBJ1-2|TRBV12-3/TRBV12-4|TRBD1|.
TGTGCCAGCAGTCCCAGGACAGGGGTTAACTATGGCTACACCTTC
CASSPRTGVNYGYTF
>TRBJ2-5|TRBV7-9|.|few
TGTGCCAGCAGCCGAGGTGGCGGTCCCCAAGAGACCCAGTACTTC
CASSRGGGPQETQYF
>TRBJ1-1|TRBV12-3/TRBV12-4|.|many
TGTGCCAGCAGTTTCGGGGGAGGAAACACTGAAGCTTTCTTT
CASSFGGGNTEAFF
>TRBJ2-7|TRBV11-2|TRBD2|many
TGTGCCAGCTTCCCTGGAGCGGGGCGCTACGAGCAGTACTTC
CASFPGAGRYEQYF
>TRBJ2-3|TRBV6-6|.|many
TGTGCCAGCAGACAGTCAGGGACAGATACGCAGTATTTT
CASRQSGTDTQYF
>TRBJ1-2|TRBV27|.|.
TGTGCCAGCAGTTTATACGGAGTAAATGATGGCTACACCTTC
CASSLYGVNDGYTF
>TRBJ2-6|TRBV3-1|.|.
TGTGCCAGCAGCCAAAGGCTGAACTCTGGGGCCAACGTCCTGACTTTC
CASSQRLNSGANVLTF
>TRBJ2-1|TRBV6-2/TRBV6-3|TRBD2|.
TGTGCCAGCGGGAGCGGGAACTACAATGAGCAGTTCTTC
CASGSGNYNEQFF
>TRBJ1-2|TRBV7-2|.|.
TGTGCCAGCAGCTTGGGGAGTACCTATGGCTACACCTTC
CASSLGSTYGYTF
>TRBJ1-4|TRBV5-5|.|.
TGTGCCAGCAGCTCAGGGTATGAAAAACTGTTTTTT
CASSSGYEKLFF
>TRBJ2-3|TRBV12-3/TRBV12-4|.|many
TGTGCCAGCAGTCCCGGCAGAATAGAGACTCTCATCACGCAGTATTTT
CASSPGRIETLITQYF
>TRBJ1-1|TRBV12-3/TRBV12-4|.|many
TGTGCCAGCAGTCCAAACAGGCAGGGATACACTGAAGCTTTCTTT
CASSPNRQGYTEAFF
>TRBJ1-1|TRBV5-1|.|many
TGCGCCAGCAGCTTGGGGTCGACAGCGAACACTGAAGCTTTCTTT
CASSLGSTANTEAFF
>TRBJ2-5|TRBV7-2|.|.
TGTGCCAGCGGGCGGAACCGAGGGGCCCAAGAGACCCAGTACTTC
CASGRNRGAQETQYF
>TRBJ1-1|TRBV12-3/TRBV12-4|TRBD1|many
TGTGCCAGCAGTCCCGGGACAGCGACTCCTATGAACACTGAAGCTTTCTTT
CASSPGTATPMNTEAFF
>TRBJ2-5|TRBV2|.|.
TGTGCCAGCAGTGACCTAGAGACCCAGTACTTC
CASSDLETQYF
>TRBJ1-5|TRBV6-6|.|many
TGTGCCAACCAGGGAGGTCGGAATCAGCCCCAGCATTTT
CANQGGRNQPQHF
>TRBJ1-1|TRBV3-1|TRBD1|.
TGTGCCAGCAGCCTTCGGGACAGAAACACTGAAGCTTTCTTT
CASSLRDRNTEAFF